The 2 T cell receptor beta chains presented below share a single source sample, sequenced in a study of blood T cell repertoires in COVID-19. The protocol was immunoSEQ multiplex PCR, while the TCRdb copy is restricted to in-frame clones and leaves out a portion. The table has roughly 180,000 clones, approximately 80% seen once; the top ten hold 6.5% to 8.5%. The specimen was peripheral blood. Source of these receptors: a human donor in a cohort sampled during active COVID-19.

The chain links TRBV7-6 to TRBJ2-7; 9 bases are shared with TRBD1. V shed 4 bases, J shed 6 bases, and the junction held 10 bases outside the gene matches. This CDR3 comprises 15 residues. Germline assignment: CDR1 SGHVS and CDR2 FNYEAQ. In DNA form, the CDR3 reads TGTGCCAGCAGCTCTACCGGGACAGGGAGTGGCGAGCAGTACTTC. Protein sequence: CASSSTGTGSGEQYF.

This clone has just one count. This chain connects TRBV5-6 to TRBJ1-5; 8 nucleotides align to TRBD1. V was pared by 5 bases and J by 1 base, with 14 bases of the junction left unmatched. The CDR3 loop spans 18 amino acids. The germline CDR1 and CDR2 sequences are SGHDT and YYEEEE. This CDR3 is CASSSNPRGQGSNQPQHF. The CDR3 DNA reads as TGTGCCAGCAGTTCCAACCCTCGTGGACAGGGAAGCAATCAGCCCCAGCATTTT.